These T cell receptor beta chains were read from a single sample in a study of cytomegalovirus exposure and HLA in healthy donors. The protocol was immunoSEQ multiplex PCR, while the TCRdb copy is restricted to in-frame clones and leaves out a portion. Seen in this sample are about 74,000 clones; the ten most common clones hold 6% to 8%. The sample taken for sequencing was PBMCs. The receptor source for this set is a female donor in good health and CMV-seropositive. The CDR3 runs from the conserved cysteine through the conserved F or W. Fields, in order: V gene, CDR3 protein.

>TRBV29-1
CSGEGQEHNEQFF
>TRBV7-2
CASSPGGKLFYGYTF
>TRBV27
CASSSLEAYNEQFF
>TRBV6-5
CASSLTAGTGPYEQYF
>TRBV7-2
CASKPDRVGTYEQYF
>TRBV7-2
CASSLSRGIETQYF
>TRBV5-1
CASSLGPREQFF
>TRBV9
CASSVAGGSNEQFF
>TRBV27
CASSLWSGSYEQYF
>TRBV6-5
CASSYVEGAYYGYTF
>TRBV18
CASSPKESYGYTF
>TRBV6-5
CASSYYSGGGEQYF
>TRBV6-5
CASSLAGGGGELFF
>TRBV7-9
CASSRGQGITLNYGYTF
>TRBV6-6
CASKLEGRGPDTEAFF
>TRBV13
CASSRGGGYGYTF
>TRBV7-2
CASSLFRTGGSGNTIYF
>TRBV5-1
CASSTGLAGDHEQFF
>TRBV7-2
CASSLVSPNTGELFF
>TRBV6-5
CASSPRGGSYNEQFF
>TRBV19
CASSISDFLANEQFF
>TRBV9
CASSAQGTSGNNEQFF
>TRBV5-4
CASSLSGRGGPTYEQYF
>TRBV5-4
CASSSILSDEQFF
>TRBV6-6
CASSYREGPPEQYF
>TRBV19
CASSIGRGTGNTIYF
>TRBV30
CAWRNPRKAGNTIYF
>TRBV27
CASSLRTRGSNYGYTF
>TRBV10-1
CASSESLGSYEQYF
>TRBV19
CASAGGFAPNSPLHF
>TRBV5-1
CASSTSGSSGNTIYF
>TRBV18
CASSPLPLAGNRADTQYF
>TRBV10-3
CAIATGDRGSYEQYF
>TRBV7-2
CASSLEVGRGGNEQFF
>TRBV7-9
CASSSGTSGEGETQYF
>TRBV29-1
CSVEGGSLNLETQYF
>TRBV2
CASSEAIRQGAWGANVLTF
>TRBV28
CASSTQGKDEQYF
>TRBV4-1
CASSQVPGTYNEQFF
>TRBV18
CASSPNFNRNSYGYTF
>TRBV11-2
CASSLGEGLGSPLHF